A single T cell receptor beta chain is shown here with its context. Its antigen is as yet unknown. Trimming at V came to 0 bases and at J to 5 bases, leaving 8 bases not matched to a gene. The germline CDR1 and CDR2 sequences are PRHDT and FYEKMQ (reference sequence). The CDR3 has 16 residues. The data originate from a study of shared clonotypes between healthy human individuals. Study findings and constraints: Despite large depth, rarefaction showed incomplete sorted-subset sequencing.

Libraries were prepared by immunoSEQ multiplex PCR; TCRdb keeps only in-frame clonotypes and omits some of them. There are millions of clones in the sample; over 85% occur only once, and 0.85% to 1.2% lies in the top ten. Cells designated naive CD8 were CD45RO-negative and were positively selected for CCR7, with terminally differentiated effector memory CD45RA+ cells excluded. The chain links TRBV13 to TRBJ2-7; 9 bases fit TRBD1. The receptor's source is a man aged 18 to 29 in good health. Input material: naive CD8+ T cells sorted from blood. CDR3 nucleotide sequence: TGTGCCAGCAGCTTAGGACAGGGGGCCCCTCAGGACGAGCAGTACTTC. This sequence encodes CASSLGQGAPQDEQYF.